The TCR beta chain under discussion was sequenced for a study of CD4 T cells in relation to SARS-CoV-2 and coronaviruses (dated by TCRdb to the early 2020s). For the wider study: In the ViraFEST assay, PBMCs were cultured with antigen for roughly ten days, after which TCR beta CDR3s were sequenced to identify clonal expansions specific to the antigen. Expansion assays from other donors in the study were sequenced with a different, Illumina-based TCR-beta assay. At the level of individual TCR clonotypes, the study evaluated whether memory CD4+ T cells crossreact between the spike proteins of SARS-CoV-2 and those of common cold coronaviruses. Patient-derived lymphoblastoid cell lines were used to map the HLA restriction of shared crossreactive spike epitopes. The Adaptive Biotechnologies TCR-sequencing kit was used to sequence samples from three pre-COVID donors and the naive versus memory experiments, whereas other data were Illumina-based. The negative reference condition was either a culture with an HIV-1 Nef peptide pool or a culture with no peptide.

Worth noting for this clone: Its antigen is still unknown. Per-base qualities were not stored, and no clone one base away is much larger.

For CDR1 and CDR2, the germline V gene lists SNHLY and FYNNEI. Inclusive of the bounding cysteine and phenylalanine, the CDR3 is 14 residues long. The entry retains the CDR3 DNA only, 42 bases that are in frame from base 1. Trimmed from V: 5 bases; trimmed from J: 4 bases; junction bases lacking a gene match: 5. CD4+ T cells from unexposed donors were collected before the COVID-19 pandemic (2011-2018). The EasySep CD4+ T cell isolation kit was used to isolate CD4+ T cells once the cultures had run for roughly 10 days. Unexposed donor CD4+ T cells were tested for reactivity to SARS-CoV-2 S and N and four common cold coronavirus spike pools, as cell number allowed. PBMCs were cultured at about 1.9 million per well in IMDM supplemented with roughly 5% human AB serum and 7.5 to 10 IU/ml IL-2. Half of the culture medium was replaced with fresh IL-2-containing medium on days 3 and 7. In general, every peptide culture condition was set up in three replicate wells. The leukapheresis product used for the unexposed donors was purchased from a commercial source. PBMCs were isolated from leukapheresis product or whole blood by Ficoll-Paque PLUS gradient centrifugation. PBMCs were either used fresh in the expansion assay or cryopreserved at -140 degrees C. The QIAamp Micro DNA Kit was used to extract genomic DNA from the CD4+ T cells.

The full study reports these points: Pre-pandemic and post-infection samples were not both contributed by any donor, so tracing of the source of pre-existing responses was limited. Since the crossreactivity analysis centred on spike protein, crossreactivity against other viral proteins was not assessed. Small numbers of patients and of tested TCRs were a limitation of the study. Approximately 60% of donors had memory CD4+ clonotypes that crossrecognized SARS-CoV-2 and at least one common cold coronavirus spike. Significantly weaker SARS-CoV-2-driven expansion was shown by crossreactive clones than by monoreactive clones, consistent with antigenic imprinting.

Library creation used the immunoSEQ multiplex PCR assay. As for the authors' bioinformatics: During preprocessing, nonproductive sequences were removed, along with CDR3s that did not begin with C, did not end with F or W, or were shorter than 7 amino acids. Antigen-specific clonotypes were called with the MANAFEST web app, based on expansion relative to reference and other culture wells. A clone was considered positive if significant expansion relative to the reference culture was observed in 2 of 3 replicate wells at an FDR below 0.05. Positive clones also required significant expansion versus all other tandem wells and an odds ratio above 5. CDR3 homology was measured as pairwise Levenshtein distance, computed with the stringdist R package after trimming three terminal residues from each end. Not all clones reach the TCRdb copy of this immuneACCESS table, which keeps in-frame sequences only. Checked studies attribute under half of the gap to unresolved V genes and leave the rest unexplained. Clone size and V and J calls were adopted from that table, with D and trimming inferred from the DNA. In all, the sample holds roughly 23,000 clones, and roughly 80% of those were seen once. Approximately 15% of the sample rests with the top ten.

The sequenced sample consisted of CD4+ T cells from PBMCs, cultured in vitro. Recombination linked TRBV2 to TRBJ1-3; TRBD1 agrees with 7 junctional bases. This TCR came from a human donor in good health. This receptor carries the CDR3 CASSPTGLGNTIYF. The DNA reads TGTGCCAGCAGTCCGACAGGGCTGGGAAACACCATATATTTT.